This T cell receptor beta chain comes out of a study of blood T cell repertoires in COVID-19. Study-wide context: The samples span acute and convalescent COVID-19 from the United States, Italy and Spain. From T cells, B-cell-depleted T cells, or PBMCs came the material, which was cDNA or gDNA.

Original analysis: Nucleated cell counts were estimated from reference gene primer amplification. Using immunoSEQ multiplex PCR, the repertoire was profiled, and TCRdb retains in-frame clones only, with some absent. From that table come the V and J calls and clone size; the DNA was used to work out D and trimming. This sample has 87,000 or so clones, with about 85% found just once. By proportion, this clone is medium-sized. This receptor was identified in a woman in her seventies with acute or convalescent COVID-19. Sequencing used peripheral blood.

This CDR3 reads CASSLPSGTPSNEQFF. CDR3 nucleotide sequence: TGTGCCAGCAGCTTACCCTCCGGGACACCAAGCAATGAGCAGTTCTTC. The chain has TRBV7-9 and TRBJ2-1, with D possibly matching TRBD1 (6 bases). CDR3 length: 16 residues. The ends were cut back, 2 bases at V and 6 bases at J, with 17 bases in the middle. Germline V gene sequence: CDR1 SEHNR, CDR2 FQNEAQ (reference sequence).